The next 25 T cell receptor beta chains were all read from a single sample in a study of T cell responses to AZD1222 COVID-19 vaccine. Produced via immunoSEQ multiplex PCR; TCRdb's table is partial and in-frame only. Seen here are more than 110,000 clones, approximately 83% observed once, and the top ten hold less than 9.5%. This specimen consisted of peripheral blood, obtained on day 0 of AZD1222 vaccination. The receptors derive from an adult in good health.

J is TRBJ2-6 and V is TRBV7-9, with no clear D. The V gene's germline CDR1 is SEHNR and CDR2 FQNEAQ (reference sequence). The CDR3 runs 16 residues. The V and J ends lost 2 bases and 0 bases respectively, with 8 bases between them. The CDR3 sequence is CASSLRTTSGANVLTF. The DNA of the CDR3 is TGTGCCAGCAGCTTACGAACTACCTCTGGGGCCAACGTCCTGACTTTC.

V gene TRBV5-1 combines with J gene TRBJ1-2, with D maybe TRBD1 (6 bases). This CDR3 is 12 amino acids long. Per germline, CDR1 SGHRS and CDR2 YFSETQ. Trimming took off 3 bases at V and 8 bases at J, with 11 bases between the two ends. The CDR3 loop is CASSSGVLGYTF. DNA for the CDR3: TGCGCCAGCAGCTCAGGGGTATTGGGCTACACCTTC.

CDR3 loop: CASSYARGWNEKLFF. The CDR3 DNA reads TGTGCCAGCAGTTATGCCCGCGGGTGGAATGAAAAACTGTTTTTT. The gene calls are TRBV6-5 and TRBJ1-4; unclear D gene. This CDR3 has 15 residues. V was pared by 3 bases and J by 5 bases, with 13 bases between. The germline gives CDR1 MNHEY, CDR2 SVGAGI.

The chain recombines TRBV24-1 with TRBJ2-1; D gene uncertain. The CDR3 runs 15 residues. V lost 1 base, J lost 4 bases, and 10 bases lay in between. Germline CDR1 and CDR2: KGHDR and SFDVKD. CDR3 residues: CATSDFRQTYNEQFF. The CDR3 DNA reads as TGTGCCACCAGTGATTTTAGGCAGACTTACAATGAGCAGTTCTTC.

The rearrangement links TRBV3-1 (or the pseudogene TRBV3-2) to TRBJ2-2, with D unresolved. CDR1 is LGHDT and CDR2 is YNNKEL in the germline V gene (reference sequence). This CDR3 is built from 14 residues. Trimming stripped 4 bases from V and 5 bases from J, with 11 bases between. CDR3 protein: CASSPEYRTGELFF. CDR3 sequence (DNA): TGTGCCAGCAGCCCCGAGTACCGGACCGGGGAGCTGTTTTTT.

The chain joins TRBV19 to TRBJ1-5; tentative D call: TRBD1 (5 bases). V lost 3 bases and J lost 6, with 12 bases in between. The CDR3 loop spans 14 amino acids. CDR1 LNHDA and CDR2 SQIVND come from the germline V gene (reference sequence). CDR3 sequence (DNA): TGTGCCAGTAGTATGTTCGGGGGTACTCAGCCCCAGCATTTT. Translating it yields CASSMFGGTQPQHF.

The V call is TRBV6-5, the J call TRBJ1-6, with 7 bases matching TRBD1. V dropped 4 bases and J dropped 7; count of bases not matched to a gene: 4. CDR1 is MNHEY and CDR2 is SVGAGI in the germline V gene. There are 14 residues in the CDR3. CDR3 nucleotides: TGTGCCAGCAGTTTCCAGGGGGAGAATTCACCCCTCCACTTT. Translated, it gives CASSFQGENSPLHF.

V and J are TRBV18 and TRBJ1-6; 8 bases fit TRBD1. The CDR3 is 15 amino acids. The trim removed 3 bases at V and 7 bases at J, leaving 5 bases unmatched. Per the germline V gene, CDR1 is KGHSH and CDR2 is LQKENI. The CDR3 DNA reads as TGTGCCAGCTCACCGCGGACAGGGAAGAATTCACCCCTCCACTTT. Encoded protein: CASSPRTGKNSPLHF.

The chain joins TRBV5-6 to TRBJ1-1; perhaps TRBD1 as D (6 bases). CDR3 length equals 15 residues. The V gene lost 3 bases and the J gene lost 5 bases, with 17 bases spanning the gap. Looked up from germline, CDR1 is SGHDT and CDR2 is YYEEEE. This CDR3 reads CASSSPIQGVTEAFF. The DNA of the CDR3 is TGTGCCAGCAGCTCGCCAATACAGGGAGTTACTGAAGCTTTCTTT.

In nucleotides, the CDR3 is TGTGCCAGCAGCGGGTTTGACAGGATAGGCACTGAAGCTTTCTTT. As protein: CASSGFDRIGTEAFF. The genes are TRBV9 and TRBJ1-1, with D maybe TRBD1 (6 bases). CDR3 length equals 15 residues. From germline, CDR1 is SGDLS and CDR2 YYNGEE. With 3 bases removed from V and 4 bases from J, the gap between germline ends came to 16 bases.

V and J are TRBV6-5 and TRBJ1-6; 7 bases agree with TRBD1. Germline V gene sequence: CDR1 MNHEY, CDR2 SVGAGI. The CDR3 loop spans 15 amino acids. Germline trimming cut 2 bases from V and 5 bases from J; bases unmatched to any gene: 3. CDR3 nucleotides: TGTGCCAGCAGTTACCTGGACAGGAATAATTCACCCCTCCACTTT. It is translated as CASSYLDRNNSPLHF.

V usage is TRBV10-3 and J usage is TRBJ1-1; D not resolved. Trimming took 0 bases from V and 1 from J, leaving 12 bases between them. CDR3 length: 16 amino acids. Germline CDR1 ENHRY, CDR2 SYGVKD. CDR3 residues: CAISESPFFRNTEAFF. CDR3 DNA: TGTGCCATCAGTGAGTCCCCTTTTTTCCGGAACACTGAAGCTTTCTTT.

This chain uses TRBV10-3 with TRBJ2-1; TRBD2 matches at 10 bases. With 3 bases clipped from V and 7 bases from J, the junction kept 9 bases outside the gene matches. The CDR3 has 16 amino acids. Per the germline V gene, CDR1 is ENHRY and CDR2 is SYGVKD. The DNA for the CDR3 is TGTGCCATCAGTGAAGTCTTCCCGACTAGCGGGAATGAGCAGTTCTTC. Protein product: CAISEVFPTSGNEQFF.

This chain connects TRBV29-1 to TRBJ2-3; TRBD2 matches at 7 bases. The CDR3 has 14 residues. Germline CDR1 is SQVTM and CDR2 is ANQGSEA. The chain's CDR3 is CSLLGGRAADTQYF. DNA of the CDR3: TGCTCACTCTTGGGCGGGAGAGCGGCAGATACGCAGTATTTT.

The chain has TRBV11-3 and TRBJ2-1; unclear D gene. Between the trimmed V and J ends, which lost 5 bases and 7 bases, there was a span of 12 bases. This CDR3 is 13 amino acids long. The germline CDR1 and CDR2 sequences are SGHNT and YENEEA. The DNA for the CDR3 is TGTGCCAGCAGCCGACTGACGGGTAATGAGCAGTTCTTC. Translation gives CASSRLTGNEQFF.

A few counts support this clone. The CDR3 bases are TGTGCCACCTCGGGGGGGACATCGACTGTCCACGAGCAGTACTTC. This sequence encodes CATSGGTSTVHEQYF. The V gene is TRBV28, the J gene TRBJ2-7, with 8 nucleotides matching TRBD2. The CDR3 consists of 15 residues. Germline values: CDR1 MDHEN, CDR2 SYDVKM. V gave up 10 bases and J gave up 5 bases; unmatched junction bases: 16.

The rearrangement links TRBV28 to TRBJ1-3; D uncertain. Trimming removed 5 bases at V and 1 base at J, with 12 bases between. From germline, CDR1 is MDHEN and CDR2 SYDVKM. The CDR3 consists of 15 residues. CDR3 sequence reads: CASSIYRSSGNTIYF. The DNA of the CDR3 is TGTGCCAGCAGTATTTATAGGTCGTCTGGAAACACCATATATTTT.

V and J are TRBV11-2 and TRBJ2-3; tentatively, D is TRBD2 (6 bases). Trimming pared 3 bases from V and 1 base from J, leaving 11 bases between. The CDR3 runs to 15 residues. CDR1 and CDR2 (germline): SGHAT, FQNNGV. CDR3 in DNA: TGTGCCAGCAGCTTCGGGGCTAGCGGCACAGATACGCAGTATTTT. Encoded protein: CASSFGASGTDTQYF.

This chain uses TRBV6-6 with TRBJ1-1, with 7 bases fitting TRBD1. Trimming at V came to 5 bases and at J to 3 bases, leaving 15 bases not matched to a gene. Germline lookup yields CDR1 MNHNY and CDR2 SVGAGI (reference sequence). This CDR3 is built from 17 residues. The CDR3 bases are TGTGCCAGCAGTCCACCCCTTAGGGGGCAGGGTGACACTGAAGCTTTCTTT. Its translation is CASSPPLRGQGDTEAFF.

The rearrangement links TRBV19 to TRBJ1-6; 9 bases match TRBD1. This CDR3 is 16 amino acids long. Per germline, CDR1 LNHDA and CDR2 SQIVND (reference sequence). With 9 bases clipped from V and 0 bases from J, the junction kept 6 bases outside the gene matches. The CDR3 region is CASRTGANSYNSPLHF. The CDR3 DNA is TGTGCCAGCCGGACAGGGGCGAACTCCTATAATTCACCCCTCCACTTT.

The rearrangement uses TRBV2 and TRBJ1-4; 7 positions match TRBD1. This CDR3 is 13 amino acids long. V lost 4 bases to trimming and J lost 7 bases; unmatched junction nucleotides: 3. Germline values: CDR1 SNHLY, CDR2 FYNNEI. The CDR3 loop is CASSGGGSEKLFF. The CDR3 nucleotides read TGTGCCAGCAGTGGAGGGGGCAGTGAAAAACTGTTTTTT.

V and J are TRBV6-5 and TRBJ1-1; D is perhaps TRBD1 (5 bases). The CDR3 is 13 residues long. Germline values: CDR1 MNHEY, CDR2 SVGAGI. The germline V and J ends were trimmed by 7 bases and 2 bases, with 11 bases remaining between them. The CDR3 sequence is CASKRQLNTEAFF. The DNA of the CDR3 is TGTGCCAGCAAGAGACAGCTTAACACTGAAGCTTTCTTT.

The V and J genes are TRBV6-1 and TRBJ2-5; D is ambiguous. V was cut by 3 bases and J by 7 bases, with 18 bases left in between. CDR3 size: 15 residues. CDR1 MNHNS and CDR2 SASEGT come from the germline V gene. The CDR3 loop is CASSDARPIYGTQYF. CDR3 nucleotides: TGTGCCAGCAGTGACGCGCGTCCGATCTATGGGACCCAGTACTTC.

The chain joins TRBV7-9 to TRBJ1-1; no firm D call. The CDR3 runs to 14 residues. Germline V lookup: CDR1 SEHNR, CDR2 FQNEAQ (reference sequence). V was shortened by 2 bases and J by 1 base, with 8 bases between the two germline ends. CDR3 in amino acids: CASSLIAGNTEAFF. The CDR3, as DNA: TGTGCCAGCAGCTTAATCGCGGGGAACACTGAAGCTTTCTTT.

J is TRBJ1-1 and V is TRBV11-3; D is unclear. The CDR3 runs to 13 residues. The germline gives CDR1 SGHNT, CDR2 YENEEA. V gave up 5 bases and J gave up 0 bases, with 7 bases separating them. Written as DNA, the CDR3 is TGTGCCAGCAGCCCCGGCATGAACACTGAAGCTTTCTTT. It translates to CASSPGMNTEAFF.